This TCR beta chain was observed in a study of blood T cell repertoires in COVID-19 (dated by TCRdb to 2018 to 2020). Concerning the study at large: Samples covering the acute and convalescent phases of COVID-19 were provided by collaborators in the United States, Italy and Spain. The prospective study material was composed of cDNA or gDNA derived from T cells, B-cell-depleted T cells, or PBMCs. Deeply sampled blood TCRbeta repertoires from subjects exposed to, actively infected with, or recovered from COVID-19 were included in the dataset. The repertoires were released in a freely available public database intended as a resource for research on the immune response to SARS-CoV-2. Samples came from the ongoing ImmuneRACE study (first 160 participants) plus 1,254 subjects from 6 global collaborators. Sample metadata almost always included a de-identified subject ID, COVID-19 status, age in years and sex. Where HLA class I and class II types were available, the types were taken from metadata supplied by the sample provider, not from assay-based typing. The full study reports these points: Clinical and demographic metadata were provided uncurated, with the amount varying by source and participant.

Concerning this clone: What this receptor recognizes is not known. Base quality data are lacking; no much larger clone is found one base away.

TCRbeta CDR3 regions were amplified from genomic DNA using the immunoSEQ Assay, a bias-controlled multiplex PCR. Per the source publication's procedure: The number of nucleated cells in each sample was estimated from the amplification of reference gene primers within the assay. To quantify the absolute abundance of each unique TCRbeta CDR3 rearrangement, sequence reads were collapsed and filtered. For each sample, productive Simpson clonality was calculated by taking the square root of Simpson's diversity index across productive rearrangements. Sourced from immuneACCESS, this table was stored by TCRdb with only in-frame sequences that have V and J called. A share of the clones is absent; for the studies checked, an unresolved V gene accounts for under half, and the remainder has no known explanation. Clone size and V and J calls were adopted from that table, with D and trimming inferred from the DNA. This sample comprises approximately 150,000 clones, about 88% of them detected only once. The top ten constitute roughly 2.6% of the sample.

Each collaborating institution followed its own protocols to collect whole blood in K2EDTA tubes. For TCRbeta analysis, collaborators shipped samples in one of three forms: frozen whole blood, isolated PBMCs, or DNA extracted from either of those sample types. The sample was peripheral blood. The source is a human donor with acute or convalescent COVID-19. The donor label of this sample is uncertain.

For the CDR3, the sequence is CASSARENTEAFF. In nucleotide form, the sequence is TGTGCCAGCAGTGCGAGGGAGAACACTGAAGCTTTCTTT. Recombination connected TRBV6-4 to TRBJ1-1; the D segment cannot be called with confidence. V lost 4 bases and J lost 1 base; the stretch between them is 7 bases long. As encoded in the germline V gene, CDR1 is MRHNA while CDR2 is SNTAGT. The CDR3, from cysteine to phenylalanine, totals 13 residues. The only DNA kept is the CDR3, 39 bases in frame from the first base.